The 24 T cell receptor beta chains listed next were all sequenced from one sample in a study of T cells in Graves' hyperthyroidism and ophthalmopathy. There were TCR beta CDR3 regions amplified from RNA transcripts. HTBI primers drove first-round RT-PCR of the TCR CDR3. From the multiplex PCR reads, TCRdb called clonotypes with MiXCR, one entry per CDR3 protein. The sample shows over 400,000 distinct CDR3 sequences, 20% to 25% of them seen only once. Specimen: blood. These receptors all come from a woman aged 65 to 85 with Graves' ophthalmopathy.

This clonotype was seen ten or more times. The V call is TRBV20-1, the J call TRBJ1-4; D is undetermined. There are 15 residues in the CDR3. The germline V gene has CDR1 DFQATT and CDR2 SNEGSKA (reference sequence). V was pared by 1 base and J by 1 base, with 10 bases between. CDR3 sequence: CSARAFGVTNEKLFF. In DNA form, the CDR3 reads TGCAGTGCTAGAGCGTTTGGGGTAACTAATGAAAAACTGTTTTTT.

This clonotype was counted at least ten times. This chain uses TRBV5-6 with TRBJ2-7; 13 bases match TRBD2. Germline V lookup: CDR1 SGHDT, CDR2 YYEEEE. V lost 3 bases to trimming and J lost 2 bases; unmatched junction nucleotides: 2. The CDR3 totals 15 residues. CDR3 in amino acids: CASSYGTSGAYEQYF. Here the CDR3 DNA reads TGTGCCAGCAGCTACGGGACTAGCGGGGCCTACGAGCAGTACTTC.

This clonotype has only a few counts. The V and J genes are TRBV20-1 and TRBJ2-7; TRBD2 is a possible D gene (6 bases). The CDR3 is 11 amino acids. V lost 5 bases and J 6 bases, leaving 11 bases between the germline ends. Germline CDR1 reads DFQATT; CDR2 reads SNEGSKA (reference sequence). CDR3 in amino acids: CSASNGGEQYF. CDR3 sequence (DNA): TGCAGTGCTTCAAACGGGGGCGAGCAGTACTTC.

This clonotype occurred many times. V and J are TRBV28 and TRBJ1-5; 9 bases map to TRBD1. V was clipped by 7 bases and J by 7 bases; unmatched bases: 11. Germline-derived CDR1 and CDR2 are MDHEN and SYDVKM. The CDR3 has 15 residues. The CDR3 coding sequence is TGTGCCAGCACCGCACGGGACAGGGTCGGCCAGCCCCAGCATTTT. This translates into CASTARDRVGQPQHF.

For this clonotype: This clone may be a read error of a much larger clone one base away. This chain's CDR3 is CASSKSGGSYGQYF. The CDR3 DNA sequence: TGTGCCAGCAGCAAAAGTGGAGGGTCCTACGGGCAGTACTTC. J is TRBJ2-7 and V is TRBV7-9, with D possibly TRBD2 on 6 matching bases. This CDR3 contains 14 residues. The germline gives CDR1 SEHNR, CDR2 FQNEAQ (reference sequence).

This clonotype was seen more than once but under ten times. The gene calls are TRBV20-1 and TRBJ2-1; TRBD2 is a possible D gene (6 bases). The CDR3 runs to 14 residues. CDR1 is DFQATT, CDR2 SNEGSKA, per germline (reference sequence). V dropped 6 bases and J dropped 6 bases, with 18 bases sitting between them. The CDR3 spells CSASVSAGLNEQFF. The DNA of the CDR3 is TGCAGTGCCTCCGTCTCCGCGGGACTCAATGAGCAGTTCTTC.

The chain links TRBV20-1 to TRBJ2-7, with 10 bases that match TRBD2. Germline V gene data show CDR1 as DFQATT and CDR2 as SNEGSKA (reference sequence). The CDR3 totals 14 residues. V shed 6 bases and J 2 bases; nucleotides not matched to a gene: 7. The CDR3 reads CSAQASGSPYEQYF. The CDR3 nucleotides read TGCAGTGCGCAAGCTAGCGGGAGCCCCTACGAGCAGTACTTC.

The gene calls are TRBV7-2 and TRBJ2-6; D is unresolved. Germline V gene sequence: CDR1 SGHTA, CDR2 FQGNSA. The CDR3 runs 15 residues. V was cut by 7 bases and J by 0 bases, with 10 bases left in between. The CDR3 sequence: CASNRRISGANVLTF. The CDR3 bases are TGTGCCAGCAACAGAAGGATCTCTGGGGCCAACGTCCTGACTTTC.

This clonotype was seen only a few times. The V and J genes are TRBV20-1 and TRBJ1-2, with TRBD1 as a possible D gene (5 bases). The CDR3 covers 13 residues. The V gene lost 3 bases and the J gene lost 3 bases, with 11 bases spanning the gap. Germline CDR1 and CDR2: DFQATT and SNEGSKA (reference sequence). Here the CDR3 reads CSASAPGHYGYTF. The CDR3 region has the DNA TGCAGTGCTAGCGCCCCAGGGCACTATGGCTACACCTTC.

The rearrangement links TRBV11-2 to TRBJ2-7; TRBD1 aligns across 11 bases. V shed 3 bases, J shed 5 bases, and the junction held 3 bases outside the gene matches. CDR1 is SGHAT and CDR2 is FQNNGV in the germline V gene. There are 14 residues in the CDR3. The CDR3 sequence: CASSFGTGGDEQYF. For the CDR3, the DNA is TGTGCCAGCAGCTTTGGGACAGGGGGGGACGAGCAGTACTTC.

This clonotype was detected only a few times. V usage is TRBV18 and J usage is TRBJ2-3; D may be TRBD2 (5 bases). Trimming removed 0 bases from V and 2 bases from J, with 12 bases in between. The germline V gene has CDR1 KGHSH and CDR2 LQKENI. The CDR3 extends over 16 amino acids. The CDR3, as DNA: TGTGCCAGCTCACCACCGGGAGTTCCTTCCACAGATACGCAGTATTTT. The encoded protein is CASSPPGVPSTDTQYF.

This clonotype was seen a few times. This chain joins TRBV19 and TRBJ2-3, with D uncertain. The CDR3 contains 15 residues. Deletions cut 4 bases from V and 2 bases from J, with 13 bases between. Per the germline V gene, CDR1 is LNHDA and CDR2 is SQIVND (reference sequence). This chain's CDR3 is CASSTSRWATDTQYF. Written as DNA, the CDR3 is TGTGCCAGTAGTACATCCCGGTGGGCCACAGATACGCAGTATTTT.

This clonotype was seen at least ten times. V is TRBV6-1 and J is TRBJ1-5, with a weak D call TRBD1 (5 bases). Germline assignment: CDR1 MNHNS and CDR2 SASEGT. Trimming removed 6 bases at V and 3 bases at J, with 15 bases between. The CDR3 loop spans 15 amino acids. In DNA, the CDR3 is TGTGCCAGCAGCGGGCGGGACGGCCTCAATCAGCCCCAGCATTTT. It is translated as CASSGRDGLNQPQHF.

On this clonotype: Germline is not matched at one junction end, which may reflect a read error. CDR3 loop: CASSVLGTGGSYERYF. The CDR3 DNA is TGTGCCAGCAGCGTGCTGGGGACAGGGGGCAGTTACGAGCGGTACTTC. The chain combines TRBV7-9 with TRBJ2-7; the match to TRBD1 covers 12 bases. The CDR3 has 16 amino acids. Germline V lookup: CDR1 SEHNR, CDR2 FQNEAQ (reference sequence).

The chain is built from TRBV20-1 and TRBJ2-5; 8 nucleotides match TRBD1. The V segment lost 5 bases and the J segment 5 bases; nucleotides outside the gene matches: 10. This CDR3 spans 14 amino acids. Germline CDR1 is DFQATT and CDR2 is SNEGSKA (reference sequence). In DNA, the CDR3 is TGCAGTGCTCCCGGACAGGGACTGGGGGAGACCCAGTACTTC. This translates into CSAPGQGLGETQYF.

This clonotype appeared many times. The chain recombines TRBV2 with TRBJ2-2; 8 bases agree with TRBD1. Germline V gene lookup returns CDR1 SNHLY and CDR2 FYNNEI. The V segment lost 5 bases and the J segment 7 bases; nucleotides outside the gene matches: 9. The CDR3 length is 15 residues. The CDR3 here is CASSLQPGGVGELFF. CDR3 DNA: TGTGCCAGCAGTTTACAACCAGGGGGCGTCGGGGAGCTGTTTTTT.

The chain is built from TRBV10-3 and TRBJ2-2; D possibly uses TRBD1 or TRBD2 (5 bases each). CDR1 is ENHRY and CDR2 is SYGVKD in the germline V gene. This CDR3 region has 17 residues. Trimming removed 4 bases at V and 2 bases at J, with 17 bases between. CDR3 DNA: TGTGCCATCAGTGGCAGTCAGGGAGTTAGCAACACCGGGGAGCTGTTTTTT. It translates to CAISGSQGVSNTGELFF.

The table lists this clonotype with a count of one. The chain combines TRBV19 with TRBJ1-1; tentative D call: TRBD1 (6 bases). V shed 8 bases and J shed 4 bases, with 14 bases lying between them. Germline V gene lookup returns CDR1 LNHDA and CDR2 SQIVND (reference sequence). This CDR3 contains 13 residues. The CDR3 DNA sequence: TGTGCCAGTGCATGGGGGGCAGGCACTGAAGCTTTCTTT. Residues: CASAWGAGTEAFF.

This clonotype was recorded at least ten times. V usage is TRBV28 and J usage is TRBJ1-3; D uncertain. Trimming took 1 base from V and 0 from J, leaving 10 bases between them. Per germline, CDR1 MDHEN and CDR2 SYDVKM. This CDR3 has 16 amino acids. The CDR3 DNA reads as TGTGCCAGCAGTTTATTAGGTGCCCACTCTGGAAACACCATATATTTT. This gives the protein CASSLLGAHSGNTIYF.

In DNA, the CDR3 is TGTGCCAGCAGCCAACCCGGGGGGTCGAACACCGGGGAGCTGTTTTTT. Encoded protein: CASSQPGGSNTGELFF. This chain links TRBV5-4 with TRBJ2-2; TRBD2 matches 7 bases. Trimming removed 4 bases from V and 0 bases from J; junction bases left unmatched: 6. Per germline, CDR1 SGHNT and CDR2 YYREEE (reference sequence). The length of the CDR3 is 16 residues.

This chain's CDR3 is CASSPGQTSGRANEQFF. The CDR3 DNA reads as TGTGCCAGCTCACCTGGACAGACTAGCGGGAGGGCCAATGAGCAGTTCTTC. This chain uses TRBV18 with TRBJ2-1, with TRBD2 matching over 14 bases. This CDR3 region has 17 residues. J lost 6 bases, V lost 3 bases, and 7 bases had no gene match. CDR1 and CDR2 from the germline V gene are KGHSH and LQKENI.

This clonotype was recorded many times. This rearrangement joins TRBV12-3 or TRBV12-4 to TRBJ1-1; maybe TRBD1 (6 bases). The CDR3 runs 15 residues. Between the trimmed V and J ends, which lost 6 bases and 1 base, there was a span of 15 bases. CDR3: CASRPKQGPNTEAFF. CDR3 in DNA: TGTGCCAGCAGACCTAAACAGGGACCGAACACTGAAGCTTTCTTT.

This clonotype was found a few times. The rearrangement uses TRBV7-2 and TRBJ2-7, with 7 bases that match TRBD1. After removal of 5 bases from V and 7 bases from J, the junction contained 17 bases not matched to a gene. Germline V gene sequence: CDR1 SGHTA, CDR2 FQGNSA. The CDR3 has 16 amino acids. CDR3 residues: CASSPPNGRLRGEQYF. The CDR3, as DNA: TGTGCCAGCAGCCCACCGAACGGACGACTCAGGGGGGAGCAGTACTTC.

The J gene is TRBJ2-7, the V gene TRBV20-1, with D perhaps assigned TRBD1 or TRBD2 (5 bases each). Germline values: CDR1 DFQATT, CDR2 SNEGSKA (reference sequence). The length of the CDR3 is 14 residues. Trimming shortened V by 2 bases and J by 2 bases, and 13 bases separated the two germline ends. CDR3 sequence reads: CSARKGDGPYEQYF. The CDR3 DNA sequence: TGCAGTGCTAGAAAAGGGGACGGACCCTACGAGCAGTACTTC.